One and the same sample provided the 25 T cell receptor beta chains below, sequenced in a study of T cells after posttransplantation cyclophosphamide. Cyclophosphamide on days +3 and +4 followed busulfan-fludarabine conditioning and a marrow graft. Method: immunoSEQ multiplex PCR; TCRdb's copy keeps in-frame clones and lacks some. Observed in the sample are about 25,000 clones, none of them singletons. Sequences were derived from PBMCs, sampled after allogeneic stem cell transplant with posttransplant cyclophosphamide. The receptors here all came from a male patient aged 18 to 35 who received an allogeneic stem cell transplant from a related donor, was CMV-positive, and had no GVHD. A share of the T cells may be of graft donor origin.

In its sample, this clone was seen many times. The rearrangement links TRBV19 to TRBJ1-1; 9 nucleotides line up with TRBD1. The V gene's germline CDR1 is LNHDA and CDR2 SQIVND (reference sequence). This CDR3 contains 16 residues. The V and J ends lost 6 bases and 0 bases, in that order; junction bases with no gene match: 8. The DNA of the CDR3 is TGTGCCAGTAGGGGACAGGGAACTTATTTGAACACTGAAGCTTTCTTT. This gives the protein CASRGQGTYLNTEAFF.

This clone has ten or more counts. The gene calls are TRBV28 and TRBJ2-7; D not certain. Trimming shortened V by 5 bases and J by 4 bases, and 6 bases separated the two germline ends. Germline loops: CDR1 MDHEN, CDR2 SYDVKM. The CDR3 is made up of 11 amino acids. The CDR3 is CASSNRYEQYF. CDR3 sequence (DNA): TGTGCCAGCAGTAACAGATACGAGCAGTACTTC.

This clone was seen repeatedly, ten times or more. The genes are TRBV29-1 and TRBJ2-5; D perhaps matches TRBD1 (7 bases). V lost 6 bases, J lost 5 bases, and 10 bases lay in between. CDR1 is SQVTM, CDR2 ANQGSEA, per germline. The CDR3 consists of 11 residues. The CDR3 spells CSVEGAETQYF. CDR3 DNA: TGCAGCGTGGAGGGGGCGGAGACCCAGTACTTC.

The table lists this clone with many counts. The chain has TRBV4-3 and TRBJ2-3; no reliable D call. The CDR3 is made up of 14 amino acids. The V end lost 0 bases, the J end lost 3 bases, and 7 bases lay between the germline ends. Germline values: CDR1 LGHNA, CDR2 YSLEER. CDR3 bases: TGCGCCAGCAGCCAAGACATACAGACAGATACGCAGTATTTT. It translates to CASSQDIQTDTQYF.

The sample holds many counts of this clone. The CDR3 DNA reads as TGTGCCACCAGCAGAGATCTCCGCTCTGGGGCCAACGTCCTGACTTTC. Protein: CATSRDLRSGANVLTF. The chain links TRBV15 to TRBJ2-6, with D unresolved. There are 16 residues in the CDR3. Germline V gene sequence: CDR1 LNHNV, CDR2 YYDKDF (reference sequence). V shed 0 bases and J shed 0 bases, with 6 bases lying between them. Drawing the rest from reference TRBV15 and TRBJ2-6, the complete variable domain is DAMVIQNPRYQVTQFGKPVTLSCSQTLNHNVMYWYQQKSSQAPKLLFHYYDKDFNNEADTPDNFQSRRPNTSFCFLDIRSPGLGDTAMYLCATSRDLRSGANVLTFGAGSRLTVL.

This clone has at least ten counts. This chain joins TRBV6-5 and TRBJ2-1; TRBD2 is a possible D gene (7 bases). V dropped 5 bases and J dropped 1 base, with 12 bases sitting between them. This CDR3 comprises 15 residues. Germline V gives CDR1 MNHEY, CDR2 SVGAGI. For the CDR3, the DNA is TGTGCCAGCAGTCGCGGGGGACAATCCTACAATGAGCAGTTCTTC. It encodes CASSRGGQSYNEQFF.

Ten or more counts support this clone. The J gene is TRBJ2-7, the V gene TRBV28; TRBD2 is a possible D gene (5 bases). Trimming removed 6 bases from V and 4 bases from J, with 10 bases in between. Germline CDR1 MDHEN, CDR2 SYDVKM. CDR3 length equals 12 residues. CDR3 nucleotide sequence: TGTGCCAGCAGCAGGAGACTATACGAGCAGTACTTC. Translated: CASSRRLYEQYF.

This clone was recorded many times. The same CDR3 can be traced to other DNA sequences in this sample. This chain uses TRBV10-1 with TRBJ2-2; 7 bases line up with TRBD1. V lost 6 bases to trimming and J lost 0 bases; unmatched junction nucleotides: 4. The CDR3 has 15 amino acids. Germline-derived CDR1 and CDR2 are WNHNN and SYGVQD (reference sequence). The chain's CDR3 is CASRAGTANTGELFF. The CDR3 DNA follows: TGCGCCAGCAGAGCCGGGACAGCGAACACCGGGGAGCTGTTTTTT.

This clone was picked up many times. This sequence joins TRBV2 and TRBJ2-2, with TRBD1 as a possible D gene (5 bases). The germline CDR1 and CDR2 sequences are SNHLY and FYNNEI. CDR3 length: 15 residues. V gave up 5 bases and J gave up 5 bases, with 15 bases separating them. CDR3 amino acids: CASSKKRPGTGELFF. The CDR3 nucleotides read TGTGCCAGCAGTAAGAAGAGGCCAGGGACCGGGGAGCTGTTTTTT.

This clone came up many times. V gene TRBV7-9 combines with J gene TRBJ2-3; D is perhaps TRBD2 (6 bases). V was shortened by 1 base and J by 2 bases, with 13 bases between the two germline ends. Germline values: CDR1 SEHNR, CDR2 FQNEAQ (reference sequence). The CDR3 runs to 16 residues. DNA for the CDR3: TGTGCCAGCAGCTTAGGCCCGGACTACACCACAGATACGCAGTATTTT. Translated: CASSLGPDYTTDTQYF.

This clone was observed many times. This sequence joins TRBV21-1 and TRBJ2-7; TRBD1, the table's D call, was not compared with the DNA. TRBV21-1 is reported as a pseudogene. This CDR3 is 15 amino acids long. This chain's CDR3 is CASSKWALSSYEQYF. The CDR3 DNA follows: TGTGCCAGCAGCAAATGGGCTCTCAGCTCCTACGAGCAGTACTTC.

This clone has ten or more counts. This rearrangement joins TRBV28 to TRBJ2-7; 8 bases map to TRBD2. The CDR3 spans 14 residues. V shed 7 bases and J 6 bases; nucleotides not matched to a gene: 11. Germline V CDR1 and CDR2: MDHEN, SYDVKM. The CDR3 nucleotides read TGTGCCAGCACCTGGGGGGGGACTAGAGGCGAGCAGTACTTC. As protein: CASTWGGTRGEQYF.

This clone has at least ten counts. The J gene is TRBJ1-2, the V gene TRBV5-6; perhaps TRBD1 as D (6 bases). Trimming removed 0 bases at V and 4 bases at J, with 16 bases between. Germline CDR1 SGHDT, CDR2 YYEEEE. The CDR3 spans 16 residues. This CDR3 is CASSLDQGSIFYGYTF. In DNA form, the CDR3 reads TGTGCCAGCAGCTTGGACCAGGGGTCTATTTTCTATGGCTACACCTTC.

The chain recombines TRBV7-9 with TRBJ2-5, with D maybe TRBD2 (6 bases). This CDR3 comprises 19 residues. Trimming stripped 5 bases from V and 2 bases from J, with 27 bases between. CDR1 SEHNR and CDR2 FQNEAQ come from the germline V gene (reference sequence). The CDR3: CASSPTWRGPGLAQETQYF. The CDR3 bases are TGTGCCAGCAGCCCGACGTGGCGGGGACCGGGATTAGCGCAAGAGACCCAGTACTTC.

This clone was picked up many times. The rearrangement uses TRBV6-4 and TRBJ1-1; D is uncertain. CDR1 and CDR2 from the germline V gene are MRHNA and SNTAGT. V gave up 2 bases and J gave up 1 base, with 5 bases separating them. The CDR3 extends over 13 amino acids. CDR3 coding DNA: TGTGCCAGCAGTGACGAGTGGAACACTGAAGCTTTCTTT. This encodes CASSDEWNTEAFF.

This clone was seen ten or more times. The rearrangement joins TRBV5-1 to TRBJ2-7; no clear D. Germline lookup yields CDR1 SGHRS and CDR2 YFSETQ. The CDR3 sequence is 14 residues long. The V and J ends lost 2 bases and 6 bases respectively, with 15 bases between them. The CDR3 DNA reads TGCGCCAGCAGCTTAGTCCGGAGCCCCGGCGAGCAGTACTTC. It encodes CASSLVRSPGEQYF.

This clone was observed many times. The junction departs from the called germline gene at one end, perhaps through a read error. The V call is TRBV9, the J call TRBJ2-2, with D unclear. There are 13 residues in the CDR3. The germline V gene encodes CDR1 SGDLS and CDR2 YYNGEE. The CDR3 region has the DNA TGTGCCGGCAGCGTAGACTGGTTTGGGGAGCTGTTTTTT. As protein: CAGSVDWFGELFF.

Ten or more counts support this clone. V gene TRBV13 combines with J gene TRBJ1-2; TRBD1 matches 9 bases. After removal of 2 bases from V and 4 bases from J, the junction contained 2 bases not matched to a gene. Germline loops: CDR1 PRHDT, CDR2 FYEKMQ (reference sequence). This CDR3 spans 14 amino acids. In nucleotides, the CDR3 is TGTGCCAGCAGCTTACGGGGACAGGGCTATGGCTACACCTTC. Translating gives CASSLRGQGYGYTF.

This clone was recorded at least ten times. V is TRBV19 and J is TRBJ1-5; D unresolved. CDR1 is LNHDA, CDR2 SQIVND, per germline (reference sequence). V lost 7 bases and J lost 1, with 11 bases in between. The CDR3 spans 14 residues. This CDR3 is CASKAGFSNQPQHF. CDR3 sequence (DNA): TGTGCCAGTAAAGCGGGATTCAGCAATCAGCCCCAGCATTTT. The full variable domain, with the rest looked up from reference TRBV19 and TRBJ1-5, is DGGITQSPKYLFRKEGQNVTLSCEQNLNHDAMYWYRQDPGQGLRLIYYSQIVNDFQKGDIAEGYSVSREKKESFPLTVTSAQKNPTAFYLCASKAGFSNQPQHFGDGTRLSIL.

This clone appeared many times. This chain connects TRBV19 to TRBJ2-7, with D perhaps TRBD2 (5 bases). V shed 4 bases and J shed 0 bases, with 19 bases lying between them. The CDR3 is 17 residues long. Germline CDR1 and CDR2: LNHDA and SQIVND (reference sequence). As DNA, the CDR3 is TGTGCCAGTAGTACAACCTTGAATAGCGCCCTCTCCTACGAGCAGTACTTC. It specifies CASSTTLNSALSYEQYF.

The sample holds a few counts of this clone. J is TRBJ2-3 and V is TRBV27, with TRBD1 as a possible D gene (5 bases). The CDR3 is 14 amino acids. V was cut by 6 bases and J by 3 bases, with 13 bases left in between. Germline-derived CDR1 and CDR2 are MNHEY and SMNVEV (reference sequence). The CDR3: CASSLGRGTDTQYF. CDR3 sequence (DNA): TGTGCCAGCAGCCTGGGGCGCGGTACAGATACGCAGTATTTT.

This clone was seen ten or more times. The chain carries TRBV30 and TRBJ1-1, with D possibly matching TRBD1 (6 bases). This CDR3 is 12 amino acids long. With 0 bases removed from V and 10 bases from J, the gap between germline ends came to 12 bases. CDR1 is GTSNPN, CDR2 SVGIG, per germline (reference sequence). This chain's CDR3 is CAWSVGGLGAFF. CDR3 DNA: TGTGCCTGGAGTGTGGGGGGGCTTGGAGCTTTCTTT.

This clone was counted many times. V usage is TRBV29-1 and J usage is TRBJ2-3; D is ambiguous. Germline-derived CDR1 and CDR2 are SQVTM and ANQGSEA. The CDR3 consists of 12 residues. Trimming stripped 4 bases from V and 6 bases from J, with 11 bases between. CDR3 in DNA: TGCAGCGTTGCTAGTACTGGGGATACGCAGTATTTT. Its protein is CSVASTGDTQYF.

This clone was observed many times. The V call is TRBV6-5, the J call TRBJ2-7; D is possibly TRBD1 (6 bases). The V end was cut by 0 bases, the J end by 4 bases, with 13 bases between. This CDR3 comprises 15 residues. CDR1 is MNHEY, CDR2 SVGAGI, per germline. The CDR3 reads CASSYSWTEGYEQYF. The CDR3 nucleotides are TGTGCCAGCAGTTACTCCTGGACAGAGGGTTACGAGCAGTACTTC.

This clone has ten or more counts. This chain joins TRBV9 and TRBJ1-3; D is unclear. The germline V and J ends were trimmed by 3 bases and 0 bases, with 4 bases remaining between them. The CDR3 length is 13 residues. Germline V gene data show CDR1 as SGDLS and CDR2 as YYNGEE. CDR3: CASSAYSGNTIYF. The CDR3 coding sequence is TGTGCCAGCAGCGCTTACTCTGGAAACACCATATATTTT.